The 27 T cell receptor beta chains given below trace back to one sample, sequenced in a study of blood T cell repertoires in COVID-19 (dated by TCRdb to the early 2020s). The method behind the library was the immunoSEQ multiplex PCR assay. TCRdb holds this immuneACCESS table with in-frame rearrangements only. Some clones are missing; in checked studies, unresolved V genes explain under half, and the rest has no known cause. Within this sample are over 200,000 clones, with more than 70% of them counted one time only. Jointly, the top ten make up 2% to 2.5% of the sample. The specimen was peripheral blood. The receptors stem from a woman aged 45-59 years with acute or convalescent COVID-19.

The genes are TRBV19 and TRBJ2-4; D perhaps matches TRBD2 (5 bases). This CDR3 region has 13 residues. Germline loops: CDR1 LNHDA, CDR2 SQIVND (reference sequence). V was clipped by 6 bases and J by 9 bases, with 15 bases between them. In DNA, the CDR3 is TGTGCCAGTAGAGAGGGATCAGGAAGCATTCAGTACTTC. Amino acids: CASREGSGSIQYF.

CDR3 DNA: TGTGCCAGCAGCTTAGCCCATGACAGGATCCAAGAGACCCAGTACTTC. This translates into CASSLAHDRIQETQYF. V is TRBV7-3 and J is TRBJ2-5; a weak D match, TRBD1 (6 bases). Trimming left V 2 bases short and J 1 base short, with 14 bases between. This CDR3 is built from 16 residues. Germline V lookup: CDR1 SGHTA, CDR2 FQGTGA. Drawing the rest from reference TRBV7-3 and TRBJ2-5, the complete variable domain is GAGVSQTPSNKVTEKGKYVELRCDPISGHTALYWYRQSLGQGPEFLIYFQGTGAADDSGLPNDRFFAVRPEGSVSTLKIQRTERGDSAVYLCASSLAHDRIQETQYFGPGTRLLVL.

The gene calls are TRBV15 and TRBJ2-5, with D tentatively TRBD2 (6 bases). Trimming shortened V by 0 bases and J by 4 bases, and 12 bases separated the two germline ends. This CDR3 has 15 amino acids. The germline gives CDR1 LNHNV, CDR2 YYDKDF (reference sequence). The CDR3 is CATSRDGQGGETQYF. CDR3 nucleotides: TGTGCCACCAGCAGAGATGGGCAGGGAGGAGAGACCCAGTACTTC.

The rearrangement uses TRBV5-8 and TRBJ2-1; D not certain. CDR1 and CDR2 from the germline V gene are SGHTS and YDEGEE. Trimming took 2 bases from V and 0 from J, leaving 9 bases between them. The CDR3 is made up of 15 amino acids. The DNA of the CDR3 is TGTGCCAGCAGCTTATTCCTGAGCTCCTACAATGAGCAGTTCTTC. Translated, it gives CASSLFLSSYNEQFF.

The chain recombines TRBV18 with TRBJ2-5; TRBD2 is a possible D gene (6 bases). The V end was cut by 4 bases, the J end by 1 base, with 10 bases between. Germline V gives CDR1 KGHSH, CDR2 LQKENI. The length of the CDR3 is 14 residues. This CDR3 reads CASSLGSGQETQYF. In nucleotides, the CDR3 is TGTGCCAGCTCACTAGGTAGCGGCCAAGAGACCCAGTACTTC. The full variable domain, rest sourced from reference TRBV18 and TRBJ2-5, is NAGVMQNPRHLVRRRGQEARLRCSPMKGHSHVYWYRQLPEEGLKFMVYLQKENIIDESGMPKERFSAEFPKEGPSILRIQQVVRGDSAAYFCASSLGSGQETQYFGPGTRLLVL.

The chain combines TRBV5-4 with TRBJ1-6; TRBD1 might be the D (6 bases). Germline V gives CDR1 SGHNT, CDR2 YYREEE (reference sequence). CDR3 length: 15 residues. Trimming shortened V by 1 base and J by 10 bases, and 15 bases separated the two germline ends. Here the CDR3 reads CASSLNRALESPLHF. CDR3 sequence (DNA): TGTGCCAGCAGCTTGAACAGGGCATTGGAATCACCCCTCCACTTT.

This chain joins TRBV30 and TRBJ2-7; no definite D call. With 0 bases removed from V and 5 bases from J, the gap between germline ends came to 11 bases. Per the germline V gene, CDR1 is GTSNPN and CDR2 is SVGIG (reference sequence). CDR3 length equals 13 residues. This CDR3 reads CAWSVLQQDEQYF. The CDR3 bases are TGTGCCTGGAGTGTACTTCAGCAGGACGAGCAGTACTTC. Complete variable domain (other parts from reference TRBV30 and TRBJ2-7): SQTIHQWPATLVQPVGSPLSLECTVEGTSNPNLYWYRQAAGRGLQLLFYSVGIGQISSEVPQNLSASRPQDRQFILSSKKLLLSDSGFYLCAWSVLQQDEQYFGPGTRLTVT.

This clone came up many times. The CDR3 spells CASRGTSSSYEQYF. The CDR3 DNA follows: TGTGCCAGCAGAGGGACTAGCAGCTCCTACGAGCAGTACTTC. The gene calls are TRBV6-4 and TRBJ2-7; 9 bases agree with TRBD2. CDR1 MRHNA and CDR2 SNTAGT come from the germline V gene. The junction had 3 bases not matched to a gene; V was cut back by 6 bases and J by 0 bases. The CDR3 consists of 14 residues.

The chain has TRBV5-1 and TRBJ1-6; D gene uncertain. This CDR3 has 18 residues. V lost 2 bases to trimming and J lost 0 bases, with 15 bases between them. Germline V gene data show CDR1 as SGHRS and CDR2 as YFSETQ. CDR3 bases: TGCGCCAGCAGCTTATTCGGAGCCCTCAGCTCCTATAATTCACCCCTCCACTTT. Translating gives CASSLFGALSSYNSPLHF.

CDR3 DNA sequence: TGTGCCAGCAGTTGGAGCTACGAGCAGTACTTC. This gives the protein CASSWSYEQYF. The chain links TRBV3-1 (or the pseudogene TRBV3-2) to TRBJ2-7; D is unresolved. Germline-derived CDR1 and CDR2 are LGHDT and YNNKEL (reference sequence). The CDR3 covers 11 residues. V lost 6 bases to trimming and J lost 3 bases, with 6 bases between them.

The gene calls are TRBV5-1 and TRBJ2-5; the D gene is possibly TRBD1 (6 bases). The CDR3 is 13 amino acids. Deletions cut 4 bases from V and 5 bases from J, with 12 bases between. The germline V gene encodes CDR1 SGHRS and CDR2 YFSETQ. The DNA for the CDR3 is TGCGCCAGCAGCCAGGGGCCCGTGGAGACCCAGTACTTC. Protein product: CASSQGPVETQYF.

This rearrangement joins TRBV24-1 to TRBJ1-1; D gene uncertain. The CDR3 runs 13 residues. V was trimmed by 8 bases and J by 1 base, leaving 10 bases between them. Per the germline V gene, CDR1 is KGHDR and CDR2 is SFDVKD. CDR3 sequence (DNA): TGTGCCACCAAGGAGGGCCCGAACACTGAAGCTTTCTTT. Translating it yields CATKEGPNTEAFF.

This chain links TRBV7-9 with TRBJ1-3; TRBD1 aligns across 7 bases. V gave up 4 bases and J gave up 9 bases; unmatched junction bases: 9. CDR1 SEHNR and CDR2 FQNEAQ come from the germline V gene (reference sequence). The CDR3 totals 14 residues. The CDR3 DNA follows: TGTGCCAGCAGCTCGACAGGGCATCAAAGCACCATATATTTT. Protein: CASSSTGHQSTIYF.

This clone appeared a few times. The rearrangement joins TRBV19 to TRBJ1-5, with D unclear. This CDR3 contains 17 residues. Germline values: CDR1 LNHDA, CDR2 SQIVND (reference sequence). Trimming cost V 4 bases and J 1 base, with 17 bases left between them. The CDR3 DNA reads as TGTGCCAGTAGTAACTCGGGAGGCCGAGGAAGCAATCAGCCCCAGCATTTT. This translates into CASSNSGGRGSNQPQHF.

The CDR3 DNA sequence: TGTGCCACCAGTGATGGATCAGGGACACATCAGCCCCAGCATTTT. The encoded protein is CATSDGSGTHQPQHF. The genes are TRBV24-1 and TRBJ1-5; a weak D match, TRBD1 (6 bases). The V gene's germline CDR1 is KGHDR and CDR2 SFDVKD. The CDR3 has 15 amino acids. V was trimmed by 3 bases and J by 5 bases, leaving 13 bases between them.

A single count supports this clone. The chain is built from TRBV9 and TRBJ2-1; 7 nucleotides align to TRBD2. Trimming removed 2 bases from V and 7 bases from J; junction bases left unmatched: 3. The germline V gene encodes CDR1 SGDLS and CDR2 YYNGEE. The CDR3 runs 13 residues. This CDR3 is CASSVTSINEQFF. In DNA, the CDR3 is TGTGCCAGCAGCGTGACTAGCATAAATGAGCAGTTCTTC. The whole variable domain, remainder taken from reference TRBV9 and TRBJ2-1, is DSGVTQTPKHLITATGQRVTLRCSPRSGDLSVYWYQQSLDQGLQFLIQYYNGEERAKGNILERFSAQQFPDLHSELNLSSLELGDSALYFCASSVTSINEQFFGPGTRLTVL.

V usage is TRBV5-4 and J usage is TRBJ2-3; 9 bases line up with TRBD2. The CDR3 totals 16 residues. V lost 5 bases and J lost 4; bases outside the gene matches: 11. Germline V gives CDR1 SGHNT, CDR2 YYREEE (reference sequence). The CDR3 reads CASSWSLAGSADTQYF. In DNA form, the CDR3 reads TGTGCCAGCAGTTGGAGTCTAGCGGGATCGGCAGATACGCAGTATTTT.

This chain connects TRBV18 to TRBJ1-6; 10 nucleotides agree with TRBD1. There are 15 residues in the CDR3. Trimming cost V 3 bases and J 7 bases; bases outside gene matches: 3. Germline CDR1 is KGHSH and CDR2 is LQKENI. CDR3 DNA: TGTGCCAGCTCACCGGGGACAGGGGTGAATTCACCCCTCCACTTT. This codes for CASSPGTGVNSPLHF.

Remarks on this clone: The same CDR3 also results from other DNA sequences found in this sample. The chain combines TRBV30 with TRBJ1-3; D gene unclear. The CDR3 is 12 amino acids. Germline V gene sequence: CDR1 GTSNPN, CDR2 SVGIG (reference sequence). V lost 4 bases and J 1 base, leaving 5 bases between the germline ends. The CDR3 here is CAWTRSGNTIYF. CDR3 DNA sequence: TGTGCCTGGACGCGGTCTGGAAACACCATATATTTT.

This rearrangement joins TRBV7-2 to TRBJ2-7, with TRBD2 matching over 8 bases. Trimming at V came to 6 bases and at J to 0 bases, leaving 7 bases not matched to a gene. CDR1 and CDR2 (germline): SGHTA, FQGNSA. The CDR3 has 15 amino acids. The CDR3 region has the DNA TGTGCCAGCAGTAAAGCGGGGGCCGTCTCCTACGAGCAGTACTTC. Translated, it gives CASSKAGAVSYEQYF.

The CDR3 is CASSLRGNGYTF. DNA of the CDR3: TGTGCCAGCAGTTTAAGGGGGAACGGCTACACCTTC. The rearrangement uses TRBV27 and TRBJ1-2, with D possibly TRBD1 on 6 matching bases. The V gene lost 2 bases and the J gene lost 8 bases, with 9 bases spanning the gap. From germline, CDR1 is MNHEY and CDR2 SMNVEV (reference sequence). The CDR3 totals 12 residues.

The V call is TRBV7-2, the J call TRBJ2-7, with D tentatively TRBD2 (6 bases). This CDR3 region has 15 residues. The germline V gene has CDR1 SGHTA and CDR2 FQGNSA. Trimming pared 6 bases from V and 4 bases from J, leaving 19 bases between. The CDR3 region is CASRITGGPIYEQYF. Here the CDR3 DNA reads TGTGCCAGCAGAATAACCGGAGGGCCCATTTACGAGCAGTACTTC.

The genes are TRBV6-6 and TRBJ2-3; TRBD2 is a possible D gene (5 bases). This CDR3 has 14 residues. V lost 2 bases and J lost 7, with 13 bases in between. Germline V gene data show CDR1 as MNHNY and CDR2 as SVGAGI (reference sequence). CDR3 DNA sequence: TGTGCCAGCAGTTACGGGGAACTAGGGAATACGCAGTATTTT. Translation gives CASSYGELGNTQYF.

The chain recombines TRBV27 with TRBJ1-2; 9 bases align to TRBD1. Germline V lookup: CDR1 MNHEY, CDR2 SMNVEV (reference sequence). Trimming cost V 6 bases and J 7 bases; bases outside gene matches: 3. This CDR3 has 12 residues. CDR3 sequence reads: CASRTGGSGYTF. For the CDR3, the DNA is TGTGCCAGCAGGACAGGGGGTAGTGGCTACACCTTC.

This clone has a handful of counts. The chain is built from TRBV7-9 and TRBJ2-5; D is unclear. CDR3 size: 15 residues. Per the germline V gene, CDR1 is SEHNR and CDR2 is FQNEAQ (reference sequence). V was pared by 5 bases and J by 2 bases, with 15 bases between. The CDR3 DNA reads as TGTGCCAGCAGCCTCGAGGTGCGGCCTCAAGAGACCCAGTACTTC. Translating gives CASSLEVRPQETQYF.

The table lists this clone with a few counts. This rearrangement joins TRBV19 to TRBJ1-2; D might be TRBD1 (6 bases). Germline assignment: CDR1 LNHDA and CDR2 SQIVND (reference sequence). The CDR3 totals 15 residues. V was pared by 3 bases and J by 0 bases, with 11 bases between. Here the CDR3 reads CASSIGGPPNYGYTF. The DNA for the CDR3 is TGTGCCAGTAGTATCGGGGGGCCGCCTAACTATGGCTACACCTTC.

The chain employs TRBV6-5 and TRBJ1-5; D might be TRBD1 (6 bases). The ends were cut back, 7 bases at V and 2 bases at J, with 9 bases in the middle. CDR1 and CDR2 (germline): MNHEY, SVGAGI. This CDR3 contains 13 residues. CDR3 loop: CASNRDGNQPQHF. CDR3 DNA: TGTGCCAGCAACAGGGATGGCAATCAGCCCCAGCATTTT.